This TCR beta chain emerged from a study of cytomegalovirus exposure and HLA in healthy donors. Findings of the study overall: Later analysis placed DRB1 highest and HLA-C lowest in TCR association rates, which differed by HLA locus.

Primers included in the PCR were 60 Vbeta and 13 Jbeta primers. Repertoires were generated with immunoSEQ multiplex PCR, while TCRdb's copy carries only in-frame clones and drops some. This sample has around 140,000 clones, with around 74% found just once. In regard to this clone: Its antigen is not known.

V gave up 0 bases and J gave up 6 bases; unmatched junction bases: 2. CDR1 is SGHVS, CDR2 FQNEAQ, per germline. CDR3 size: 14 residues. The chain couples TRBV7-8 to TRBJ1-2; TRBD1 aligns across 9 bases. Sequenced input: PBMCs. This TCR was recovered from a male donor in good health and CMV-seronegative. This chain's CDR3 is CASSLAQGADGYTF. CDR3 sequence (DNA): TGTGCCAGCAGCTTAGCACAGGGGGCGGATGGCTACACCTTC.